The clone carrying this T cell receptor beta chain was counted a few times. The CDR3 is made up of 14 amino acids. The ends were cut back, 2 bases at V and 2 bases at J, with 11 bases in the middle. The germline CDR1 and CDR2 sequences are DFQATT and SNEGSKA (reference sequence). These data originate in a study of patients and donors after allogeneic stem cell transplantation. TCRdb used MiXCR to reprocess the RT-PCR reads, holding one entry per CDR3 protein. This sample yields about 160,000 distinct CDR3 sequences, of which roughly 24% are seen a single time; roughly 26% belongs to the top ten. The sequencing input was blood, either unsorted or a sorted T cell fraction (not recorded which). The chain joins TRBV20-1 to TRBJ2-3, with D tentatively TRBD2 (6 bases). This clonotype was obtained from a human donor who was either an allogeneic HSCT recipient or a stem cell or donor lymphocyte infusion donor (not recorded which). It is not recorded whose cells these are; they may come from a transplant donor. The CDR3 DNA follows: TGCAGTGCTAGATGGGACTCCAACACAGATACGCAGTATTTT. The encoded protein is CSARWDSNTDTQYF.